This T cell receptor (beta chain) was documented in a study of blood T cell repertoires in COVID-19. Overall study: Acute-phase and convalescent COVID-19 samples originated in the United States, Italy and Spain. T cells, B-cell-depleted T cells, or PBMCs supplied cDNA or gDNA.

Losses at the gene ends were 4 bases for V and 7 bases for J; bases not matched to a gene: 5. The CDR3 consists of 14 residues. CDR1 is SEHNR and CDR2 is FQNEAQ in the germline V gene (reference sequence). In the source study's methods: For nucleated cells, counts were estimated from reference gene primer amplification. The data were produced by immunoSEQ multiplex PCR, yet TCRdb's version contains in-frame clones alone and is incomplete. V and J calls and clone size follow that table, whereas D and trimming were derived from the DNA. There are 200,000 to 300,000 clones in the sample; around 90% occur only once, and 0.83% lies in the top ten.

The receptor was derived from a young man with COVID-19, enrolled during active disease. Sequenced: peripheral blood. V usage is TRBV7-9 and J usage is TRBJ1-5; 9 bases fit TRBD1. CDR3 nucleotide sequence: TGTGCCAGCAGCTCGGACAGGGGAGGCCAGCCCCAGCATTTT. Its translation is CASSSDRGGQPQHF.